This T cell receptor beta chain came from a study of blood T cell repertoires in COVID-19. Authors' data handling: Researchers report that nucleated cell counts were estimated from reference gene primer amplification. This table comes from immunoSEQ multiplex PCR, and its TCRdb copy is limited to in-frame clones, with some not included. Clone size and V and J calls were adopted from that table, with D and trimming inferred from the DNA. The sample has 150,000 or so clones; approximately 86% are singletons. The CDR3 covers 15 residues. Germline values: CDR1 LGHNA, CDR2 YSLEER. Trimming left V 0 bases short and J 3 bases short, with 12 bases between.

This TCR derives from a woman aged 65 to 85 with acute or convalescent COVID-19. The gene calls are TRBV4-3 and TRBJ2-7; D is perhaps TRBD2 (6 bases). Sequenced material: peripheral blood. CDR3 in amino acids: CASSQDAGINYEQYF. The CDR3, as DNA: TGCGCCAGCAGCCAAGATGCGGGAATTAACTACGAGCAGTACTTC.